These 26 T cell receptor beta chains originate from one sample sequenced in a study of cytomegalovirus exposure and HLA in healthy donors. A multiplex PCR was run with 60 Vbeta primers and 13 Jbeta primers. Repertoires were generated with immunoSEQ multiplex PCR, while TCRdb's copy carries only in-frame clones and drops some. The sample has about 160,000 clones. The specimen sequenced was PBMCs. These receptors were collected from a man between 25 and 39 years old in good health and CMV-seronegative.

CDR3 region: CASSVNSAASSGNTIYF. In DNA, the CDR3 is TGTGCCAGCAGCGTAAATAGTGCGGCGTCCTCTGGAAACACCATATATTTT. V and J are TRBV9 and TRBJ1-3; no clear D gene. Germline V lookup: CDR1 SGDLS, CDR2 YYNGEE. V shed 1 base and J shed 0 bases, with 14 bases lying between them. The length of the CDR3 is 17 residues.

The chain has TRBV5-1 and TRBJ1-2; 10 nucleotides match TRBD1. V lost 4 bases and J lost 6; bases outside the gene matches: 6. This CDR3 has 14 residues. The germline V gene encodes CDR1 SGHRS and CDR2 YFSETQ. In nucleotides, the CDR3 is TGCGCCAGCAGCCCCGGACAGGGGGAGAATGGCTACACCTTC. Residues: CASSPGQGENGYTF.

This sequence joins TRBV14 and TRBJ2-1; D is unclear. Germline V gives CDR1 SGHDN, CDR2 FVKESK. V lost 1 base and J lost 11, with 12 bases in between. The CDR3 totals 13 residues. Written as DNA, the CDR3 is TGTGCCAGCAGCCAAGTCTGGATCAGGCAGCAGTTCTTC. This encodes CASSQVWIRQQFF.

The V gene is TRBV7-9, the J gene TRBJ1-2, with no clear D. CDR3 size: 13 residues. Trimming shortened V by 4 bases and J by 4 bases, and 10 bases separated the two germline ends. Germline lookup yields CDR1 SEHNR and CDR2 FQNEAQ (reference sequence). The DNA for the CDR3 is TGTGCCAGCAGCTCGCTAGTGGGCTATGGCTACACCTTC. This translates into CASSSLVGYGYTF.

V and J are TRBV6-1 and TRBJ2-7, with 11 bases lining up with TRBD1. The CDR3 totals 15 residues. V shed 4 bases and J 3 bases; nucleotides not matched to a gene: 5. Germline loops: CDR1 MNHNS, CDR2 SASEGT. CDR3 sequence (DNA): TGTGCCAGCAGTGTACGAGGGACAGGGGGCTACGAGCAGTACTTC. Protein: CASSVRGTGGYEQYF.

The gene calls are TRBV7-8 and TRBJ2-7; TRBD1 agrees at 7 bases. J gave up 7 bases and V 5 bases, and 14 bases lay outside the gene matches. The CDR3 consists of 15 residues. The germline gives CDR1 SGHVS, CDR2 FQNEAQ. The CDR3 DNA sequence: TGTGCCAGCAGCCATCCTCGGGGACAGACGGGGGAGCAGTACTTC. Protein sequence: CASSHPRGQTGEQYF.

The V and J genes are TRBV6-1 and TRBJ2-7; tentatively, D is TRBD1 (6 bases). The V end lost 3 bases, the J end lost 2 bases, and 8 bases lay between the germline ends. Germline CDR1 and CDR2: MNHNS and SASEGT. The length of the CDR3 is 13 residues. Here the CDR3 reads CASSERQAYEQYF. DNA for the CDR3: TGTGCCAGCAGTGAGAGACAGGCCTACGAGCAGTACTTC.

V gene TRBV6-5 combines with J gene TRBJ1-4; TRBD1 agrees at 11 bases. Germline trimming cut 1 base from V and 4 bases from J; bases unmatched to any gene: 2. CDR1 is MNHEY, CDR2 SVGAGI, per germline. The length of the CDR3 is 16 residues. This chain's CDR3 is CASSYYGTGGNEKLFF. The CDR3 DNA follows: TGTGCCAGCAGTTACTATGGGACAGGGGGTAATGAAAAACTGTTTTTT.

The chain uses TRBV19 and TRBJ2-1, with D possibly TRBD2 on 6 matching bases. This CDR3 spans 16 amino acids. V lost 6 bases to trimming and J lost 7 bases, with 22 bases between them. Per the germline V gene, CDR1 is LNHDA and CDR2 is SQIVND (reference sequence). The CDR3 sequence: CASRAQEAGTSNEQFF. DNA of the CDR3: TGTGCCAGTAGGGCCCAGGAGGCGGGAACTTCAAATGAGCAGTTCTTC.

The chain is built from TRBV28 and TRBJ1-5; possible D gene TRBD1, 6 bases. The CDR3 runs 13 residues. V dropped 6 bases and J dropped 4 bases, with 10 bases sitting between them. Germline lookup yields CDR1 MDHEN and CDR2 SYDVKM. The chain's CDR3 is CASRDSGNQPQHF. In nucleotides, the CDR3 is TGTGCCAGCAGGGACAGTGGGAATCAGCCCCAGCATTTT. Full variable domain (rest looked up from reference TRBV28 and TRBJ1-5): DVKVTQSSRYLVKRTGEKVFLECVQDMDHENMFWYRQDPGLGLRLIYFSYDVKMKEKGDIPEGYSVSREKKERFSLILESASTNQTSMYLCASRDSGNQPQHFGDGTRLSIL.

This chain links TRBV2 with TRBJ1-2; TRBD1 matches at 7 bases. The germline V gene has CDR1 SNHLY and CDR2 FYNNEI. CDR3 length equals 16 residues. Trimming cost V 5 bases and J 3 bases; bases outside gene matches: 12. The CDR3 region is CASSPIRDRTYYGYTF. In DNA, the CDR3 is TGTGCCAGCAGTCCAATACGGGACAGAACTTACTATGGCTACACCTTC.

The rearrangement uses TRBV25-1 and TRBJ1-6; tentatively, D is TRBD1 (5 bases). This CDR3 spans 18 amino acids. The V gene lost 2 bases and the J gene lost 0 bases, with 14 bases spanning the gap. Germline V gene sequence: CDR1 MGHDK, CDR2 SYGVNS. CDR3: CASSEPRGGSSYNSPLHF. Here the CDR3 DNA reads TGTGCCAGCAGTGAACCGAGGGGAGGGAGCTCCTATAATTCACCCCTCCACTTT.

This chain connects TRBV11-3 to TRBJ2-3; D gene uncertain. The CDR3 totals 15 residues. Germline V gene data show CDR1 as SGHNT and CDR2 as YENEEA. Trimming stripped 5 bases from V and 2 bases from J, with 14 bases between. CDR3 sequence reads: CASSRTDTYTDTQYF. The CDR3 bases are TGTGCCAGCAGCCGAACAGACACCTACACAGATACGCAGTATTTT.

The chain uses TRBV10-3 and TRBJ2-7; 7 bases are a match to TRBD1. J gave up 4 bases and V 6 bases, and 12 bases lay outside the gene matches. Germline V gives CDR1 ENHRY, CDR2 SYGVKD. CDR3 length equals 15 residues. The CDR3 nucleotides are TGTGCCATCAGCGGAAGGGACAGATCGAGATACGAGCAGTACTTC. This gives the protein CAISGRDRSRYEQYF.

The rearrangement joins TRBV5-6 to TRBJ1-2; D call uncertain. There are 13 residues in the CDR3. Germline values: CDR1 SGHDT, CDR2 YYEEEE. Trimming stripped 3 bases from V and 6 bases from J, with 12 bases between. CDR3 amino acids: CASSYRVEDGYTF. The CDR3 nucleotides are TGTGCCAGCAGCTACCGGGTCGAAGATGGCTACACCTTC.

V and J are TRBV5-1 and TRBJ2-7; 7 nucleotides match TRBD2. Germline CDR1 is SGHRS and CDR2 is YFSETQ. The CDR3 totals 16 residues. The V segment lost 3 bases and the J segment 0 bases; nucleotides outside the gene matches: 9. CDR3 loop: CASSSSVSGYSYEQYF. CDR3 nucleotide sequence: TGCGCCAGCAGCTCCTCCGTTAGCGGGTACTCCTACGAGCAGTACTTC. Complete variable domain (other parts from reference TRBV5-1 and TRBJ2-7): KAGVTQTPRYLIKTRGQQVTLSCSPISGHRSVSWYQQTPGQGLQFLFEYFSETQRNKGNFPGRFSGRQFSNSRSEMNVSTLELGDSALYLCASSSSVSGYSYEQYFGPGTRLTVT.

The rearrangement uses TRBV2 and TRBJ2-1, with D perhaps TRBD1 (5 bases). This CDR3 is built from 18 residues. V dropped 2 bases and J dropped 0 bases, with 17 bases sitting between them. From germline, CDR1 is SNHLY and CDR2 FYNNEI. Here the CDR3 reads CASSEFGALSRSYNEQFF. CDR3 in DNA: TGTGCCAGCAGTGAATTTGGGGCCCTCTCCCGCTCCTACAATGAGCAGTTCTTC.

This CDR3 reads CASSGLSNQPQHF. The DNA for the CDR3 is TGTGCCAGCAGCGGACTGAGCAATCAGCCCCAGCATTTT. This rearrangement joins TRBV7-9 to TRBJ1-5; no reliable D call. Trimming took off 5 bases at V and 1 base at J, with 6 bases between the two ends. Germline V gene data show CDR1 as SEHNR and CDR2 as FQNEAQ (reference sequence). The CDR3 contains 13 residues.

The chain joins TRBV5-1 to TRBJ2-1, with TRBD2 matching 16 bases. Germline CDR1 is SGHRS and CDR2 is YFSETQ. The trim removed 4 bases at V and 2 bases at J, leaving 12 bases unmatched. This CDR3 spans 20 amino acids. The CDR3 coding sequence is TGCGCCAGCAGCCCTACCGGGACTAGCGGGAGGGCCCCAACCTACAATGAGCAGTTCTTC. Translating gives CASSPTGTSGRAPTYNEQFF.

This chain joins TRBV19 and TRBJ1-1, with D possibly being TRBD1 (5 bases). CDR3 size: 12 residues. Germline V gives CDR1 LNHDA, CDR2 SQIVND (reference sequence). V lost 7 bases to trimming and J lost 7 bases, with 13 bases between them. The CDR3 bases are TGTGCCAGTATCGCTGGGACTGGTGAAGCTTTCTTT. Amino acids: CASIAGTGEAFF.

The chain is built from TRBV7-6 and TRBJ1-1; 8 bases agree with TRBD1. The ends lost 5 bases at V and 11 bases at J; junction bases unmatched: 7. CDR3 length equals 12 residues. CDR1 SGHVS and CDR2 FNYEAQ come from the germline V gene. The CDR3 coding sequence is TGTGCCAGCAGCCCGCCGGGACAGGCGGCTTTCTTT. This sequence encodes CASSPPGQAAFF.

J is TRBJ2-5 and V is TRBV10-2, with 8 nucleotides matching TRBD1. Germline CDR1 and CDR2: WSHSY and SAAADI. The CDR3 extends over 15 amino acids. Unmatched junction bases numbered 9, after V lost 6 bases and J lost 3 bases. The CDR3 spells CASSSDRGGEETQYF. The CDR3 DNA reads TGCGCCAGCAGCTCCGACAGGGGTGGGGAAGAGACCCAGTACTTC.

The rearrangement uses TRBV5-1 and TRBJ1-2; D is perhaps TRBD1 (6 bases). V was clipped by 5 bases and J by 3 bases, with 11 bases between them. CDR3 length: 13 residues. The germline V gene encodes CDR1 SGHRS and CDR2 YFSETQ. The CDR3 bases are TGCGCCAGCAGGACCTCAGGGGACTATGGCTACACCTTC. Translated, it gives CASRTSGDYGYTF.

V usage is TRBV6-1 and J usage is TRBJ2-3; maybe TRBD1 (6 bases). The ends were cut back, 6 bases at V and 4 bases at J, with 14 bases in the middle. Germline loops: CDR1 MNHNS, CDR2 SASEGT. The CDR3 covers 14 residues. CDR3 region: CASSTGSRADTQYF. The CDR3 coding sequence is TGTGCCAGCAGCACAGGGAGCCGGGCAGATACGCAGTATTTT.

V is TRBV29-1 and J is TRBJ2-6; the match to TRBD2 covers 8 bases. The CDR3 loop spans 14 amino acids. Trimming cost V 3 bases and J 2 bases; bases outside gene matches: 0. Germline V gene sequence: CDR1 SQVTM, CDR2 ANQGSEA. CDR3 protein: CSVDGGAGANVLTF. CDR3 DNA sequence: TGCAGCGTTGACGGGGGGGCTGGGGCCAACGTCCTGACTTTC.

Here the CDR3 reads CASSFQQGQNTEAFF. CDR3 bases: TGTGCCAGCAGCTTCCAACAGGGGCAGAACACTGAAGCTTTCTTT. This rearrangement joins TRBV9 to TRBJ1-1, with 7 bases lining up with TRBD1. Germline values: CDR1 SGDLS, CDR2 YYNGEE. This CDR3 comprises 15 residues. V lost 4 bases to trimming and J lost 1 base; unmatched junction nucleotides: 7.